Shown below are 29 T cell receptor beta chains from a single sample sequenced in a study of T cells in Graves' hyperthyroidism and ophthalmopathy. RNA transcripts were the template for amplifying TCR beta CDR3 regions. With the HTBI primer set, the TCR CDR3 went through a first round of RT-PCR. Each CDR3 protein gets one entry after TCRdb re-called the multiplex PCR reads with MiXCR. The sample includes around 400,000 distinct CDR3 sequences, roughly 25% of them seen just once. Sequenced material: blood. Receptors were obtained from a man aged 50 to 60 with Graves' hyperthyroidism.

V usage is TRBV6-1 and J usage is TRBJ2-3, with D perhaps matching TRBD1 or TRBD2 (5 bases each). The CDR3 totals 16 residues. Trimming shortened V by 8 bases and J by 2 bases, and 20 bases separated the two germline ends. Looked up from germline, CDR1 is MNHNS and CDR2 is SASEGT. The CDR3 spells CASSQIGASTTDTQYF. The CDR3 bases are TGTGCCAGCTCCCAAATCGGGGCGTCAACCACAGATACGCAGTATTTT.

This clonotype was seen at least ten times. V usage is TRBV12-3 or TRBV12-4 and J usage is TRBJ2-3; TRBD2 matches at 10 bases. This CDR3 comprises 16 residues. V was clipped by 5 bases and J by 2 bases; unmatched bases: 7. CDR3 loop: CASSALGTSVTDTQYF. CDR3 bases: TGTGCCAGCAGTGCCCTCGGGACTAGCGTCACAGATACGCAGTATTTT.

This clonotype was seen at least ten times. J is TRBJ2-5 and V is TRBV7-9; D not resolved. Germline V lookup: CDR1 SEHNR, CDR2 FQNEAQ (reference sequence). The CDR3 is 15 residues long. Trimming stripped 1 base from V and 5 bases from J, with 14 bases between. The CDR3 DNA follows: TGTGCCAGCAGCTTAGGGAGCCTAGTCGTCGAGACCCAGTACTTC. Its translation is CASSLGSLVVETQYF.

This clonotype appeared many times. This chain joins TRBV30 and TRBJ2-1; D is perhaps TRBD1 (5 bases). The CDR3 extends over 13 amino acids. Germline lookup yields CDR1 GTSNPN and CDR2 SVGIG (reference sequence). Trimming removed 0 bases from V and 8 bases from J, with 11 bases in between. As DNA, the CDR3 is TGTGCCTGGAGTGTAGGGGTTGGCTATGAGCAGTTCTTC. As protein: CAWSVGVGYEQFF.

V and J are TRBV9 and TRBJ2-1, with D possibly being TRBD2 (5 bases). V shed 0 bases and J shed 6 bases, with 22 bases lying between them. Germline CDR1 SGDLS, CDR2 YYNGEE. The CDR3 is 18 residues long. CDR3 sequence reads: CASSVVASGVGSGNEQFF. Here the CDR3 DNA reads TGTGCCAGCAGCGTAGTTGCCAGCGGAGTAGGGTCGGGCAATGAGCAGTTCTTC. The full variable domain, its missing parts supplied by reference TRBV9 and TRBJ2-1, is DSGVTQTPKHLITATGQRVTLRCSPRSGDLSVYWYQQSLDQGLQFLIQYYNGEERAKGNILERFSAQQFPDLHSELNLSSLELGDSALYFCASSVVASGVGSGNEQFFGPGTRLTVL.

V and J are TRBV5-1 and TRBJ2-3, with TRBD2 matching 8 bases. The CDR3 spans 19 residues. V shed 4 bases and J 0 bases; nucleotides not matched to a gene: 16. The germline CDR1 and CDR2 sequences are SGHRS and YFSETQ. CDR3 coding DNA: TGCGCCAGCAGCCTTACCTCGGGACTAGGGGGGCGTAGCACAGATACGCAGTATTTT. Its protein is CASSLTSGLGGRSTDTQYF.

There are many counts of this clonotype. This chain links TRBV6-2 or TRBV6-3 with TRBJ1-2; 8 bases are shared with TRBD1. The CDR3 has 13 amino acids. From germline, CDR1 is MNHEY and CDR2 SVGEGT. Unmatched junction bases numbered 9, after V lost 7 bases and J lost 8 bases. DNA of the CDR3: TGTGCCAGCACCATGGGCAGGGGGCGAGGCTACACCTTC. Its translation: CASTMGRGRGYTF.

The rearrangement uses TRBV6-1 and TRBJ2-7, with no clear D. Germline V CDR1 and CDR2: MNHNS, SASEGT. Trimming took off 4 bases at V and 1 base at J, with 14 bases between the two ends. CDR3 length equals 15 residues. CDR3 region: CASSGNRPVSYEQYF. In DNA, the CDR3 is TGTGCCAGCAGTGGTAATCGACCCGTATCCTACGAGCAGTACTTC.

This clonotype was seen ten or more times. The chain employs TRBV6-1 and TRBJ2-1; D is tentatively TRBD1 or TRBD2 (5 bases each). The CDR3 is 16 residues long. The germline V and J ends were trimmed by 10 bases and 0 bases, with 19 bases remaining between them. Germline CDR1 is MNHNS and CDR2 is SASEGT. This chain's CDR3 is CAIPGPIPSSYNEQFF. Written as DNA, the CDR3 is TGTGCCATTCCGGGACCCATCCCGAGCTCCTACAATGAGCAGTTCTTC.

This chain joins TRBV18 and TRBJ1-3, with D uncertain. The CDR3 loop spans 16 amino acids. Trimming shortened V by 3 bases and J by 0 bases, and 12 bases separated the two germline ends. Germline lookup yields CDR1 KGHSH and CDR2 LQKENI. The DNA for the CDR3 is TGTGCCAGCTCACCTGAACAGTCTAGCTCTGGAAACACCATATATTTT. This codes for CASSPEQSSSGNTIYF.

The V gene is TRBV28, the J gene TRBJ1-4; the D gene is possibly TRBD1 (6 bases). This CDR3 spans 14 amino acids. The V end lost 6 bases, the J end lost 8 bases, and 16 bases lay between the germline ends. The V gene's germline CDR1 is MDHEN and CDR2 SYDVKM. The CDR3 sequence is CASSPTGSGEKLFF. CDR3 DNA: TGTGCCAGCAGCCCCACAGGGAGTGGGGAAAAACTGTTTTTT.

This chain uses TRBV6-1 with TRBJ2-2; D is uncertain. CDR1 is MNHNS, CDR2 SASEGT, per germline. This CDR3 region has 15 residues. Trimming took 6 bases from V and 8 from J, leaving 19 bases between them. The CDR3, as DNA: TGTGCCAGCAGCGCGATCAACCCCGGAGCGGGGGAGCTGTTTTTT. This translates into CASSAINPGAGELFF.

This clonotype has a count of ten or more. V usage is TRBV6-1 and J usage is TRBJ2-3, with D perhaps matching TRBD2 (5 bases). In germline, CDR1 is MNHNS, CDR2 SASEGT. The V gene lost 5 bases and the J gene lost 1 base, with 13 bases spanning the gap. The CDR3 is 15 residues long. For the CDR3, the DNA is TGTGCCAGCAGTCCCCAGCGGAAGGGCACAGATACGCAGTATTTT. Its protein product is CASSPQRKGTDTQYF.

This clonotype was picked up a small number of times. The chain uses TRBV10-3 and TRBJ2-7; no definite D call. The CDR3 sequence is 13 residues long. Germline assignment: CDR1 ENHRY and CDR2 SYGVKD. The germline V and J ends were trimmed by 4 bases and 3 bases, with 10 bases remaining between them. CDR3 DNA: TGTGCCATCAGTGTAGCTCTGGGCTACGAGCAGTACTTC. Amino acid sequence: CAISVALGYEQYF.

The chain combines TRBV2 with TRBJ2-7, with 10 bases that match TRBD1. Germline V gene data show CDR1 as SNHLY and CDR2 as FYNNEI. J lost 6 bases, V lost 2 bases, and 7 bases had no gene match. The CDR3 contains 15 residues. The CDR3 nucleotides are TGTGCCAGCAGTGAATCGGGACAGGGGATCTTCGAGCAGTACTTC. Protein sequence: CASSESGQGIFEQYF.

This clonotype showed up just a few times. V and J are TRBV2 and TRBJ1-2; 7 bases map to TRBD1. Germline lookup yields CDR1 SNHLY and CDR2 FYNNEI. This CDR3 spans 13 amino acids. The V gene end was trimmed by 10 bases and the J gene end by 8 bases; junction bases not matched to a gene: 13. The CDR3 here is CAKYRGIRTGYTF. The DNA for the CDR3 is TGTGCCAAATACAGGGGAATACGCACCGGCTACACCTTC.

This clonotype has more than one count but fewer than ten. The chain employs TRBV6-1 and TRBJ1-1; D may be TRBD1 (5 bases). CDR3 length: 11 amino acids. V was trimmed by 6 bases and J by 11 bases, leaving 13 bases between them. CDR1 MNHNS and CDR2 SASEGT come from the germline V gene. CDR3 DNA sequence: TGTGCCAGCAGGACAGCCTATAGGGCTTTCTTT. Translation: CASRTAYRAFF.

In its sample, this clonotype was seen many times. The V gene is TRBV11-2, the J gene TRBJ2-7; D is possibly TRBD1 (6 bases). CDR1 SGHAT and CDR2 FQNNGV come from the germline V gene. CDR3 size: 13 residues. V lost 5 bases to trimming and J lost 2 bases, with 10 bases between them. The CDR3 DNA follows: TGTGCCAGCAGCGTTGGACAGACCTACGAGCAGTACTTC. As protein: CASSVGQTYEQYF.

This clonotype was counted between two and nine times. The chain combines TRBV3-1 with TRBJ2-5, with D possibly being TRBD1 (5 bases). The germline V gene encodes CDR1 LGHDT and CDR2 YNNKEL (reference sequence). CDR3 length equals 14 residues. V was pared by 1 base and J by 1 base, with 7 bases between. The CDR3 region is CASSQAGLQETQYF. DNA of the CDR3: TGTGCCAGCAGCCAAGCAGGGCTCCAAGAGACCCAGTACTTC.

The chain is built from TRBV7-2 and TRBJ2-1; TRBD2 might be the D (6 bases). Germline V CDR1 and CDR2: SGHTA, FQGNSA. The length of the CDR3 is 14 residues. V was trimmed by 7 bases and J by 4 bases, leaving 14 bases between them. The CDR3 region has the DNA TGTGCCAGCATGAGGGGCGGGAAATACAATGAGCAGTTCTTC. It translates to CASMRGGKYNEQFF.

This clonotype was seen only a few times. The CDR3 is CASSHLRGEPYNEQFF. CDR3 nucleotides: TGCGCCAGCAGCCACCTGAGGGGGGAGCCCTACAATGAGCAGTTCTTC. This chain connects TRBV4-1 to TRBJ2-1; D may correspond to TRBD1 or TRBD2 (6 bases each). CDR3 length: 16 amino acids. Germline-derived CDR1 and CDR2 are MGHRA and YSYEKL. V gave up 3 bases and J gave up 2 bases, with 14 bases separating them.

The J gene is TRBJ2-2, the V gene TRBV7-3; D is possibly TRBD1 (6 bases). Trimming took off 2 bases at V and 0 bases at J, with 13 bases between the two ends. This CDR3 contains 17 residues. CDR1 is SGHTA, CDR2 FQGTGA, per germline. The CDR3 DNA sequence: TGTGCCAGCAGCTTATCCCCGGCAGGGGCGAACACCGGGGAGCTGTTTTTT. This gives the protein CASSLSPAGANTGELFF.

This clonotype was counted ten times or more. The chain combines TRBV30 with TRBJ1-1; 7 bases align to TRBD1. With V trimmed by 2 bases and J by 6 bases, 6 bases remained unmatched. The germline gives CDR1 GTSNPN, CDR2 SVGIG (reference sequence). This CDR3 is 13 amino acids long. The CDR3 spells CAWSNRGFSEAFF. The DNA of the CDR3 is TGTGCCTGGAGTAACAGGGGTTTTTCTGAAGCTTTCTTT.

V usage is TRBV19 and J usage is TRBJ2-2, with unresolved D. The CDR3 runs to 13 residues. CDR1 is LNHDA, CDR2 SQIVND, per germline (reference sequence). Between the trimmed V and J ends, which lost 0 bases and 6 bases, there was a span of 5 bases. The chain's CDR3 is CASSIEESGELFF. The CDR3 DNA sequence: TGTGCCAGTAGTATAGAGGAGTCCGGGGAGCTGTTTTTT.

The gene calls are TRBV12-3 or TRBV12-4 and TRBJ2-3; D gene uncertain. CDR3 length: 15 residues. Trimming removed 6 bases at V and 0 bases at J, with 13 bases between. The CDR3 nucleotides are TGTGCCAGCAGACACCCTACTACTAGCACAGATACGCAGTATTTT. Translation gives CASRHPTTSTDTQYF.

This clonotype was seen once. CDR3 coding DNA: TGCAGTGCTAGAGGCGTCAACTATAATTCACCCCTCCACTTT. It codes for CSARGVNYNSPLHF. This chain links TRBV20-1 with TRBJ1-6; no firm D call. There are 14 residues in the CDR3. V lost 1 base and J lost 3, with 7 bases in between. CDR1 is DFQATT, CDR2 SNEGSKA, per germline (reference sequence).

The chain's CDR3 is CAWSKQGSEQPQHF. CDR3 in DNA: TGTGCCTGGTCCAAACAGGGTAGCGAACAGCCCCAGCATTTT. The genes are TRBV30 and TRBJ1-5, with D possibly TRBD1 on 6 matching bases. CDR1 is GTSNPN, CDR2 SVGIG, per germline (reference sequence). The CDR3 is made up of 14 amino acids. V was cut by 5 bases and J by 7 bases, with 18 bases left in between.

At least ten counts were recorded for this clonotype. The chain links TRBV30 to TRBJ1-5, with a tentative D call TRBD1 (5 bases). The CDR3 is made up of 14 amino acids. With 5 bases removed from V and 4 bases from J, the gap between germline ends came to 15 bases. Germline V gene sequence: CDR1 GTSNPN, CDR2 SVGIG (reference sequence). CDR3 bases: TGTGCCTGGGGGGCAGGGATACCGAATCAGCCCCAGCATTTT. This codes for CAWGAGIPNQPQHF.

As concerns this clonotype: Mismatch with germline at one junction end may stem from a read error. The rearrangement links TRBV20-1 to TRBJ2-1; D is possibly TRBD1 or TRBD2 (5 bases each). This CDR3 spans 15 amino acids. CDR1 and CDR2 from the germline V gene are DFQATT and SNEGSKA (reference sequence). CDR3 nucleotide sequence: TGCAGTGCTAGAGAGGCAGGGAGATCCTACGATGAGCAGTTCTTC. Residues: CSAREAGRSYDEQFF.